This T cell receptor (beta chain) came from a study of T cells in Graves' hyperthyroidism and ophthalmopathy. Study observations and caveats: A 13 V-J signature model discriminated ophthalmopathy versus stable hyperthyroidism.

This clonotype was seen more than once but under ten times. As yet, its antigen is unknown. TCR beta CDR3 region amplification was performed from RNA transcripts. TCR CDR3 underwent first-round RT-PCR with the HTBI primer set. In TCRdb, the multiplex PCR reads were re-called with MiXCR into one record per CDR3 protein. The sample yields 600,000 to 800,000 distinct CDR3 sequences, around 40% seen once. This TCR came from a woman in her thirties or forties with Graves' hyperthyroidism. Sequencing was done on a sample of blood.

This chain's CDR3 is CASWRGSTGELFF. CDR3 DNA sequence: TGTGCCAGCTGGAGAGGAAGCACCGGGGAGCTGTTTTTT. The chain combines TRBV6-5 with TRBJ2-2; D gene unclear. The V gene lost 8 bases and the J gene lost 4 bases, with 11 bases spanning the gap. There are 13 residues in the CDR3. CDR1 and CDR2 (germline): MNHEY, SVGAGI.